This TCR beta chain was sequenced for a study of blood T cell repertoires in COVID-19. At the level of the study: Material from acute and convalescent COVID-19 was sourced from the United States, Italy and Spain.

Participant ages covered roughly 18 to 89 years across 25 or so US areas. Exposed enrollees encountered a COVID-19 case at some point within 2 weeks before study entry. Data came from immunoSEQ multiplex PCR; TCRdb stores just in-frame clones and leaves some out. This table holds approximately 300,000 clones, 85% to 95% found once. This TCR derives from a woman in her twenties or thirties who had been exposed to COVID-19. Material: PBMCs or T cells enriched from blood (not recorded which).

CDR3 amino acids: CASSWTGDSGYTF. The CDR3 region has the DNA TGTGCCAGCAGTTGGACAGGGGATTCTGGCTACACCTTC. This chain connects TRBV7-8 to TRBJ1-2, with 9 bases matching TRBD1. J was trimmed by 7 bases and V by 6 bases; bases with no gene match: 6. CDR3 length: 13 amino acids. Germline assignment: CDR1 SGHVS and CDR2 FQNEAQ.